This entry describes one T cell receptor delta chain. The TCRdb protein comes from a much larger clone and disagrees with this DNA's translation at residue 9, likely due to a read error; the protein given here is derived from the DNA. The sample belongs to a study of γδ T cells in repeated Plasmodium falciparum infection. TCRdb used CATT to re-call clones from the multiplex PCR reads. Among around 57,000 delta-chain clones, around 1.5% were seen once, and the ten largest hold roughly 15%. Germline CDR1 and CDR2: TSWWSYY and QGS. This CDR3 is 20 amino acids long. V was trimmed by 4 bases and J by 5 bases, leaving 32 bases between them. Gammadelta T cells were flow-sorted from PBMC into Vgamma9/Vdelta2+ and Vdelta2-negative populations for bulk analysis.

The sequenced material came from gamma-delta T cells from blood. This chain uses TRDV1 with TRDJ1; tentatively, D is TRDD3 (5 bases). This clonotype was sampled from a pool of human donors (malaria-infected and uninfected, not separated). The chain's CDR3 is CALGGTRLSGGTRGADKLIF. The CDR3 DNA follows: TGTGCTCTTGGGGGGACGCGGTTATCAGGGGGCACCCGGGGAGCAGATAAACTCATCTTT.